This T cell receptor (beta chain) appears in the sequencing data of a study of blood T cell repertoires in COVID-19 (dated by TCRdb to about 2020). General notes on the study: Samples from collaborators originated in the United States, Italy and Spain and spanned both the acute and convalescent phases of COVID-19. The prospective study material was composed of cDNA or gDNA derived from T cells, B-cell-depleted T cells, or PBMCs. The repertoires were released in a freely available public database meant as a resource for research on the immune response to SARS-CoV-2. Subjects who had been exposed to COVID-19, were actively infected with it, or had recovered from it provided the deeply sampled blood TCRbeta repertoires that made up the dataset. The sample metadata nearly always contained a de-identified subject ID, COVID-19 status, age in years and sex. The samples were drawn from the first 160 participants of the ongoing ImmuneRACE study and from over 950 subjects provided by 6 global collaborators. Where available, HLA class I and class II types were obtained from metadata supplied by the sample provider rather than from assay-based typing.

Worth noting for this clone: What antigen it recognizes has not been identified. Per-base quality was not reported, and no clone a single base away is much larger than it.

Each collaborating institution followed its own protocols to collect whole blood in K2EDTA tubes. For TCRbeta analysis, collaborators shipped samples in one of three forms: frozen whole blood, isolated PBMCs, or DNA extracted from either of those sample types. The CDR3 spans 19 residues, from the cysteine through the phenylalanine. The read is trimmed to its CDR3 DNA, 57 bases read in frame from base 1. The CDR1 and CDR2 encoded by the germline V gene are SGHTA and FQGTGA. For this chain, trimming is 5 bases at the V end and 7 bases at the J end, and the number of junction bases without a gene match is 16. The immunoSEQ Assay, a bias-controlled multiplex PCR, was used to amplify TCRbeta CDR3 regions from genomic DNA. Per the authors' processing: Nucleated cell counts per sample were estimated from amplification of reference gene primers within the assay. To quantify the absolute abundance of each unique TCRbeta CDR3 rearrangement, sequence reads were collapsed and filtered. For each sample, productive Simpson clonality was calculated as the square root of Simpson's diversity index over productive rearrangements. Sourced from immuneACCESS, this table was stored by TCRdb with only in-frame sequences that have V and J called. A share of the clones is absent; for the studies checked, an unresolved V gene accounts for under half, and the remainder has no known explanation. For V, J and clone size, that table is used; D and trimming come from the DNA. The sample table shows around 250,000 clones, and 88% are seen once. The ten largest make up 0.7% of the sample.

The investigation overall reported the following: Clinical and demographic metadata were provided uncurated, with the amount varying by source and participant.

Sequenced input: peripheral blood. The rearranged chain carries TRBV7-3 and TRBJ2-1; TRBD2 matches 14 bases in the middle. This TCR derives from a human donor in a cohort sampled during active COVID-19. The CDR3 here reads CASSPRPTSGRALVNEQFF. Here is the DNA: TGTGCCAGCAGCCCCCGCCCGACTAGCGGGAGGGCCCTCGTGAATGAGCAGTTCTTC.